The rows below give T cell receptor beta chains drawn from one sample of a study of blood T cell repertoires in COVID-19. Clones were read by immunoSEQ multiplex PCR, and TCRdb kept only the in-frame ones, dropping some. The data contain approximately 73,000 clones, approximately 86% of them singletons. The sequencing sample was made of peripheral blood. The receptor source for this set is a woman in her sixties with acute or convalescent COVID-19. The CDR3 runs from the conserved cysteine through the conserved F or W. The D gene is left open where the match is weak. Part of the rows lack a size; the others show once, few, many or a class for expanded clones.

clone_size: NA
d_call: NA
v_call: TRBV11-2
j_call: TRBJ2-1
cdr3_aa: CASSLDLSAGYNEQFF
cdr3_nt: TGTGCCAGCAGCTTAGATCTTTCGGCAGGTTACAATGAGCAGTTCTTC

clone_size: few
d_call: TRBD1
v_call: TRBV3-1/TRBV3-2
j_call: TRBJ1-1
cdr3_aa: CASSLGQGGTEAFF
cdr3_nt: TGTGCCAGCAGCCTGGGACAGGGGGGTACTGAAGCTTTCTTT

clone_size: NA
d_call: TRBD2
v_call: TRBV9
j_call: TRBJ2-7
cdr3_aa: CASSVGPLAGGYEQYF
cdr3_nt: TGTGCCAGCAGCGTAGGCCCACTAGCGGGAGGGTACGAGCAGTACTTC

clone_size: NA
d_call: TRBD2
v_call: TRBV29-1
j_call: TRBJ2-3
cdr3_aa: CSVALAGRTDTQYF
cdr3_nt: TGCAGCGTCGCACTAGCGGGGCGAACAGATACGCAGTATTTT

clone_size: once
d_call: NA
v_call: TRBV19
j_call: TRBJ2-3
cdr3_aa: CASTAADTDTQYF
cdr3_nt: TGTGCCAGTACCGCGGCAGACACAGATACGCAGTATTTT

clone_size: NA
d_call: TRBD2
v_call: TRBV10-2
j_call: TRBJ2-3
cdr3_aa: CASSENQLAGTQYF
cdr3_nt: TGCGCCAGCAGTGAGAATCAACTAGCGGGTACGCAGTATTTT

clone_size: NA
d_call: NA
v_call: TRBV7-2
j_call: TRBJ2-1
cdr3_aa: CASSLVLGSGEQFF
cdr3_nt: TGTGCCAGCAGCTTAGTACTTGGTTCGGGTGAGCAGTTCTTC

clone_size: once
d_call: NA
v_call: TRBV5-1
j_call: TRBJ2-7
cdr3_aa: CASSLARESYEQYF
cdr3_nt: TGCGCCAGCAGCTTAGCACGGGAGAGCTACGAGCAGTACTTC

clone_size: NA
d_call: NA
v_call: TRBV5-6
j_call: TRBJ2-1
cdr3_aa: CASSLTSSQYNEQFF
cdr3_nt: TGTGCCAGCAGCTTGACTAGCAGCCAATACAATGAGCAGTTCTTC

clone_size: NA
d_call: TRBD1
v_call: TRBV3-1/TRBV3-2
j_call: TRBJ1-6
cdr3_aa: CASSQDGGQGAFGSPLHF
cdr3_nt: TGTGCCAGCAGCCAAGATGGAGGACAGGGGGCCTTTGGTTCACCCCTCCACTTT

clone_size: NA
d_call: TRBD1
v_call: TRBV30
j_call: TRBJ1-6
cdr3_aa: CAWSALTGGDSPLHF
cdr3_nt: TGTGCCTGGAGTGCTCTGACAGGGGGGGATTCACCCCTCCACTTT

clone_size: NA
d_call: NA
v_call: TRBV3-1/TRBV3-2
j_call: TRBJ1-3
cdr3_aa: CASSQGDSSSGNTIYF
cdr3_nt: TGTGCCAGCAGCCAAGGCGACTCCAGCTCTGGAAACACCATATATTTT

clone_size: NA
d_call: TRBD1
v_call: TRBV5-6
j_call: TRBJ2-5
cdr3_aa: CASRLGQRQETQYF
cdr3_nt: TGTGCCAGCAGACTGGGACAGCGTCAAGAGACCCAGTACTTC

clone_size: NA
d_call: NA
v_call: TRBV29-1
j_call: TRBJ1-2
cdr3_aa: CSVDNGLGYGYTF
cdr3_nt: TGCAGCGTTGATAATGGGCTCGGCTATGGCTACACCTTC

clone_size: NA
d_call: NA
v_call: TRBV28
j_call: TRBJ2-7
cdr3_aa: CASSLEQTYEQYF
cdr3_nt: TGTGCCAGCAGTTTGGAACAGACCTACGAGCAGTACTTC

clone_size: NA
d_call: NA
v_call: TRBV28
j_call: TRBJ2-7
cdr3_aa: CASSFQGPNLNEQYF
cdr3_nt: TGTGCCAGCAGTTTTCAGGGTCCGAATTTGAACGAGCAGTACTTC

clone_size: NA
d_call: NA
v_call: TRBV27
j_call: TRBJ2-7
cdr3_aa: CASSLSKGGITHEQYF
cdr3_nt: TGTGCCAGCAGTTTATCGAAGGGAGGCATTACCCACGAGCAGTACTTC

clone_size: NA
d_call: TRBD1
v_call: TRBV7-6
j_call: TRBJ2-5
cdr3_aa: CASSWNRGVTETQYF
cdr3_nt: TGTGCCAGCAGCTGGAACAGGGGGGTGACAGAGACCCAGTACTTC

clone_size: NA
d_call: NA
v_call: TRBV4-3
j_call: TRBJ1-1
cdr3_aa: CASSQGYGETEAFF
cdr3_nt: TGCGCCAGCAGCCAAGGGTACGGGGAAACTGAAGCTTTCTTT

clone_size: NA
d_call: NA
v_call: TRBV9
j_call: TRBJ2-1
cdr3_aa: CASSSRGAYNEQFF
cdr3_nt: TGTGCCAGCAGCTCCCGTGGGGCGTACAATGAGCAGTTCTTC

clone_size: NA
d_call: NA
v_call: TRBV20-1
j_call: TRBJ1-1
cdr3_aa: CSARQNTEAFF
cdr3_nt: TGCAGTGCTAGACAGAACACTGAAGCTTTCTTT

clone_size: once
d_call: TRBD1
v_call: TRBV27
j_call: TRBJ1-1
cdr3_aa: CASSPQGGSEAFF
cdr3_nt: TGTGCCAGCAGTCCCCAGGGGGGCTCTGAAGCTTTCTTT

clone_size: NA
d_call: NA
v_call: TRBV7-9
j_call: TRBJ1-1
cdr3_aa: CASSLLGVGEAFF
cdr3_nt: TGTGCCAGCAGCCTCTTGGGAGTCGGGGAAGCTTTCTTT

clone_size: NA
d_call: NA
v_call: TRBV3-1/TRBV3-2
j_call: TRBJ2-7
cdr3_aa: CASSDTAGEQYF
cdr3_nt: TGTGCCAGCAGCGACACGGCGGGGGAGCAGTACTTC

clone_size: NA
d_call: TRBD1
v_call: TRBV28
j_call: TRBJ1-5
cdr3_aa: CASSLLGQGPNQPQHF
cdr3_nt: TGTGCCAGCAGTTTATTAGGACAGGGGCCAAATCAGCCCCAGCATTTT

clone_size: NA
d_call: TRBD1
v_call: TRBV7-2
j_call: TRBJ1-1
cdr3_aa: CASSLRPTGGNTEAFF
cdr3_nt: TGTGCCAGCAGCTTGAGGCCGACAGGGGGGAACACTGAAGCTTTCTTT

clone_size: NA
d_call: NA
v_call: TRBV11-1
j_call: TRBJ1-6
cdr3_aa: CASSLTSVGSPLHF
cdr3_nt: TGTGCCAGCAGCTTGACTAGCGTGGGTTCACCCCTCCACTTT

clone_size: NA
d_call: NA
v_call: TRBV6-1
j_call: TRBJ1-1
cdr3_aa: CASSEWPNTEAFF
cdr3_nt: TGTGCCAGCAGTGAATGGCCGAACACTGAAGCTTTCTTT

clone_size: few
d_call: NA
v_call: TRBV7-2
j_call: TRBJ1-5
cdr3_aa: CASSLDRDQPQHF
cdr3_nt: TGTGCCAGCAGCTTAGACAGGGATCAGCCCCAGCATTTT

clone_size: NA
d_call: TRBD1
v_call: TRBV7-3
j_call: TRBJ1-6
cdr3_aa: CASSLKGGSSPLHF
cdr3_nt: TGTGCCAGCAGCTTAAAAGGGGGCAGTTCACCCCTCCACTTT

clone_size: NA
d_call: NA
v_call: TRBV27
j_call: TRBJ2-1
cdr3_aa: CASSPGLGALYNEQFF
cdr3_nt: TGTGCCAGCAGTCCTGGCCTGGGGGCCTTATACAATGAGCAGTTCTTC

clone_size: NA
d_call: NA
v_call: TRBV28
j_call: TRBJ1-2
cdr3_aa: CASSPAGFYGYTF
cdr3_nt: TGTGCCAGCAGTCCCGCAGGGTTCTATGGCTACACCTTC

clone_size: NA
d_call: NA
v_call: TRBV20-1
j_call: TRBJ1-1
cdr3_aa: CSARGAPGAFF
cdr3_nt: TGCAGTGCTAGAGGGGCCCCTGGGGCTTTCTTT